This is a list of T cell receptor beta chains from one sample in a study of cytomegalovirus exposure and HLA in healthy donors. Data came from immunoSEQ multiplex PCR; TCRdb stores just in-frame clones and leaves some out. This sample has 150,000 or so clones, with about 95% found just once. The sequencing sample was made of PBMCs. The receptors originated from a man aged 18 to 35 in good health and CMV-seropositive. The conserved cysteine and the conserved F or W are not part of the CDR3 here. A D gene is named only where the DNA matches it firmly.

d_call	v_call	j_call	cdr3_aa
TRBD2	TRBV10-2	TRBJ2-5	ASSTQGLAGKTQY
TRBD2	TRBV11-3	TRBJ2-1	ASSSGLAGDINEQF
TRBD1	TRBV25-1	TRBJ1-4	ASSPEYGTENEKLF
-	TRBV27	TRBJ1-2	ASTGGAGLGYGYT
TRBD2	TRBV15	TRBJ2-2	ATSRGAGGVKTGELF
TRBD2	TRBV5-1	TRBJ2-3	ASSLGRETHTQY
TRBD1	TRBV4-2	TRBJ1-1	ASSPKSGGYTEAF
TRBD2	TRBV18	TRBJ2-1	ASSPIGLAGKGIDSEQF
-	TRBV2	TRBJ1-1	ASSPYTEAF
TRBD1	TRBV30	TRBJ1-2	ASDRGNYGYT
TRBD1	TRBV7-9	TRBJ2-2	ASSPLPGQGATGELF